The 26 T cell receptor beta chains below were found in one sample sequenced in a study of blood T cell repertoires in COVID-19. Method: immunoSEQ multiplex PCR; TCRdb's copy keeps in-frame clones and lacks some. Of about 260,000 clones detected, 75% to 90% appear once; the ten largest clones hold around 2.2%. Sequencing used peripheral blood. These receptors all stem from a woman aged 50 to 60 who had recovered from COVID-19.

The rearrangement joins TRBV6-2 or TRBV6-3 to TRBJ2-3; 7 bases line up with TRBD2. After removal of 4 bases from V and 4 bases from J, the junction contained 14 bases not matched to a gene. Looked up from germline, CDR1 is MNHEY and CDR2 is SVGEGT. This CDR3 has 17 residues. CDR3 sequence reads: CASSSLARGGTADTQYF. DNA of the CDR3: TGTGCCAGCAGTTCCCTGGCGCGCGGGGGAACCGCAGATACGCAGTATTTT.

Here the CDR3 reads CASSPGSRGLNTEAFF. The CDR3 nucleotides read TGTGCCAGCTCACCCGGATCAAGGGGCTTGAACACTGAAGCTTTCTTT. The rearrangement links TRBV18 to TRBJ1-1; D is possibly TRBD1 (5 bases). CDR1 and CDR2 from the germline V gene are KGHSH and LQKENI. The CDR3 has 16 amino acids. V gave up 3 bases and J gave up 0 bases, with 14 bases separating them.

The V gene is TRBV11-1, the J gene TRBJ1-1; the D is unclear. Germline CDR1 and CDR2: SGHAT and FQDESV (reference sequence). This CDR3 is built from 15 residues. V lost 4 bases and J lost 2, with 14 bases in between. CDR3 residues: CASSSTFQVNTEAFF. The DNA for the CDR3 is TGTGCCAGCAGCTCCACCTTCCAGGTCAACACTGAAGCTTTCTTT.

The chain combines TRBV6-5 with TRBJ1-4, with TRBD1 matching 7 bases. The CDR3 is made up of 15 amino acids. Trimming cost V 6 bases and J 3 bases; bases outside gene matches: 7. The germline V gene encodes CDR1 MNHEY and CDR2 SVGAGI. Here the CDR3 DNA reads TGTGCCAGCAGCAAACAGGGGACCGCTAATGAAAAACTGTTTTTT. Translated, it gives CASSKQGTANEKLFF.

J is TRBJ2-7 and V is TRBV19, with TRBD1 as a possible D gene (6 bases). V lost 3 bases and J lost 6, with 12 bases in between. The V gene's germline CDR1 is LNHDA and CDR2 SQIVND (reference sequence). The CDR3 spans 13 residues. The DNA for the CDR3 is TGTGCCAGTAGTATCGTACAGGGTGGCGAGCAGTACTTC. It codes for CASSIVQGGEQYF.

The chain couples TRBV19 to TRBJ2-3; D may be TRBD2 (6 bases). V gave up 0 bases and J gave up 2 bases, with 12 bases separating them. Germline-derived CDR1 and CDR2 are LNHDA and SQIVND (reference sequence). The CDR3 has 16 amino acids. For the CDR3, the DNA is TGTGCCAGTAGTATAGAGGAGGGATCATACACAGATACGCAGTATTTT. Translating it yields CASSIEEGSYTDTQYF.

This clone was recorded once. This chain links TRBV6-2 or TRBV6-3 with TRBJ1-5; tentatively, D is TRBD1 (6 bases). CDR3 length equals 14 residues. The V gene's germline CDR1 is MNHEY and CDR2 SVGEGT. With 2 bases removed from V and 5 bases from J, the gap between germline ends came to 10 bases. The CDR3: CASSYGDRYQPQHF. In DNA form, the CDR3 reads TGTGCCAGCAGTTACGGCGACAGGTATCAGCCCCAGCATTTT.

This clone showed up just once. The rearrangement joins TRBV28 to TRBJ2-7; TRBD2 matches at 7 bases. V was clipped by 4 bases and J by 0 bases; unmatched bases: 6. Germline-derived CDR1 and CDR2 are MDHEN and SYDVKM. The CDR3 spans 15 residues. CDR3 loop: CASSSQRGPSYEQYF. In nucleotides, the CDR3 is TGTGCCAGCAGTTCCCAGCGGGGACCCTCCTACGAGCAGTACTTC.

The V gene is TRBV9, the J gene TRBJ1-6, with a tentative D call TRBD1 (5 bases). The CDR3 consists of 14 residues. Trimming cost V 1 base and J 7 bases, with 9 bases left between them. Germline CDR1 is SGDLS and CDR2 is YYNGEE. The CDR3 coding sequence is TGTGCCAGCAGCGTACGGGCAGGGAATTCACCCCTCCACTTT. Its translation is CASSVRAGNSPLHF. Full variable domain (outside the CDR3, taken from reference TRBV9 and TRBJ1-6): DSGVTQTPKHLITATGQRVTLRCSPRSGDLSVYWYQQSLDQGLQFLIQYYNGEERAKGNILERFSAQQFPDLHSELNLSSLELGDSALYFCASSVRAGNSPLHFGNGTRLTVT.

The rearrangement joins TRBV30 to TRBJ1-1; D is ambiguous. V gave up 2 bases and J gave up 5 bases, with 9 bases separating them. This CDR3 region has 12 residues. Germline CDR1 and CDR2: GTSNPN and SVGIG (reference sequence). In nucleotides, the CDR3 is TGTGCCTGGAGTCCTCCGCAGACTGAAGCTTTCTTT. The encoded protein is CAWSPPQTEAFF.

CDR3 nucleotides: TGTGCCAGCAGTTTTGGGGGGAGAGATGAGTACTTC. It codes for CASSFGGRDEYF. The chain carries TRBV27 and TRBJ2-7; weak D call: TRBD2 (6 bases). Germline V gene lookup returns CDR1 MNHEY and CDR2 SMNVEV (reference sequence). The CDR3 length is 12 residues. V dropped 3 bases and J dropped 11 bases, with 14 bases sitting between them.

The V gene is TRBV28, the J gene TRBJ1-2; D not certain. The CDR3 is 15 amino acids. Germline V gene sequence: CDR1 MDHEN, CDR2 SYDVKM. Between the trimmed V and J ends, which lost 2 bases and 2 bases, there was a span of 12 bases. In DNA form, the CDR3 reads TGTGCCAGCAGTTTAATTGGCGACACAAACTATGGCTACACCTTC. This gives the protein CASSLIGDTNYGYTF.

The V call is TRBV7-2, the J call TRBJ1-1; 7 positions agree with TRBD1. The germline CDR1 and CDR2 sequences are SGHTA and FQGNSA. This CDR3 is built from 13 residues. V shed 5 bases and J 13 bases; nucleotides not matched to a gene: 13. The CDR3 sequence: CASSVGTVTGGFF. The CDR3 nucleotides read TGTGCCAGCAGCGTAGGGACAGTCACTGGGGGTTTCTTT.

This clone has a handful of counts. V is TRBV12-5 and J is TRBJ1-1, with 9 bases that match TRBD1. CDR3 length: 14 amino acids. The V gene's germline CDR1 is LGHNT and CDR2 FRNRAP. Losses at the gene ends were 1 base for V and 9 bases for J; bases not matched to a gene: 6. DNA of the CDR3: TGTGCTAGTGGTTTGGCACAGGGGGCCGGAAAAGCTTTCTTT. Translated: CASGLAQGAGKAFF.

This CDR3 is CASRGAGPSYGYTF. CDR3 bases: TGTGCCAGCAGAGGGGCAGGGCCGAGCTATGGCTACACCTTC. The chain joins TRBV25-1 to TRBJ1-2; tentative D call: TRBD1 (5 bases). Germline assignment: CDR1 MGHDK and CDR2 SYGVNS. V was trimmed by 6 bases and J by 4 bases, leaving 15 bases between them. The CDR3 extends over 14 amino acids.

In its sample, this clone was seen a few times. The V call is TRBV2, the J call TRBJ1-4; the D gene is possibly TRBD1 (5 bases). V dropped 6 bases and J dropped 8 bases, with 10 bases sitting between them. This CDR3 is built from 12 residues. Germline V gene lookup returns CDR1 SNHLY and CDR2 FYNNEI. The CDR3 sequence: CASRDKVEKLFF. The CDR3 coding sequence is TGTGCCAGCAGGGACAAAGTAGAAAAACTGTTTTTT.

In its sample, this clone was seen a few times. The chain employs TRBV5-6 and TRBJ2-1, with unresolved D. V gave up 5 bases and J gave up 8 bases, with 8 bases separating them. CDR1 is SGHDT and CDR2 is YYEEEE in the germline V gene. This CDR3 contains 11 residues. The CDR3 nucleotides read TGTGCCAGCAGTCTCCGGGATGAGCAGTTCTTC. Its translation: CASSLRDEQFF.

V is TRBV7-3 and J is TRBJ1-1, with 9 bases identical to TRBD1. J lost 3 bases, V lost 5 bases, and 4 bases had no gene match. The CDR3 has 14 residues. Germline assignment: CDR1 SGHTA and CDR2 FQGTGA. The CDR3 sequence: CASSKQGADTEAFF. The CDR3 DNA sequence: TGTGCCAGCAGCAAACAGGGGGCAGACACTGAAGCTTTCTTT.

The chain employs TRBV6-4 and TRBJ1-1; D unresolved. The V gene's germline CDR1 is MRHNA and CDR2 SNTAGT. The CDR3 covers 15 residues. V was clipped by 3 bases and J by 1 base, with 12 bases between them. The CDR3 spells CASSDPARRNTEAFF. In nucleotides, the CDR3 is TGTGCCAGCAGTGATCCTGCGCGAAGGAACACTGAAGCTTTCTTT.

Worth noting for this clone: A read error may produce the germline difference seen at one junction end. The V call is TRBV5-1, the J call TRBJ1-3; 8 positions match TRBD1. The CDR3 contains 14 residues. From germline, CDR1 is SGHRS and CDR2 YFSETQ. This CDR3 reads CASSLAQGANTIYF. CDR3 sequence (DNA): TGCGCCAGCAGTTTGGCCCAGGGGGCGAACACCATATATTTT.

This clone was found once. The CDR3 sequence is CATSRVPNRVNEKLFF. The CDR3 DNA reads as TGTGCCACCAGCAGAGTTCCAAACAGGGTTAATGAAAAACTGTTTTTT. The chain uses TRBV15 and TRBJ1-4; the D gene is possibly TRBD1 (6 bases). With 1 base removed from V and 4 bases from J, the gap between germline ends came to 13 bases. The CDR3 runs to 16 residues. Germline CDR1 and CDR2: LNHNV and YYDKDF (reference sequence).

This clone has just one count. This chain's CDR3 is CASSPDRHYTF. For the CDR3, the DNA is TGTGCCAGCAGTCCAGACAGGCACTACACCTTC. The chain combines TRBV6-6 with TRBJ1-2; tentative D call: TRBD1 (6 bases). Germline V CDR1 and CDR2: MNHNY, SVGAGI (reference sequence). The V gene lost 5 bases and the J gene lost 10 bases, with 11 bases spanning the gap. The CDR3 is 11 amino acids.

The CDR3 DNA follows: TGTGCCAGCAGCCCCACGTGGACAGGGGGCTTGAACACTGAAGCTTTCTTT. Amino acid sequence: CASSPTWTGGLNTEAFF. The V and J genes are TRBV4-2 and TRBJ1-1; 11 bases are a match to TRBD1. With 4 bases clipped from V and 0 bases from J, the junction kept 7 bases outside the gene matches. The CDR3 is 17 amino acids. Germline CDR1 is LGHNA and CDR2 is YNFKEQ.

The chain recombines TRBV19 with TRBJ2-1; D might be TRBD2 (6 bases). The CDR3 is 15 amino acids. V dropped 0 bases and J dropped 9 bases, with 15 bases sitting between them. Germline loops: CDR1 LNHDA, CDR2 SQIVND (reference sequence). The CDR3 DNA follows: TGTGCCAGTAGTATAGACCGGGAGCCCCTCAGTGAGCAGTTCTTC. Translated: CASSIDREPLSEQFF. Full variable domain (remainder filled in from reference TRBV19 and TRBJ2-1): DGGITQSPKYLFRKEGQNVTLSCEQNLNHDAMYWYRQDPGQGLRLIYYSQIVNDFQKGDIAEGYSVSREKKESFPLTVTSAQKNPTAFYLCASSIDREPLSEQFFGPGTRLTVL.

The chain combines TRBV19 with TRBJ1-1; TRBD1 matches 12 bases. Trimming at V came to 5 bases and at J to 3 bases, leaving 7 bases not matched to a gene. Germline CDR1 and CDR2: LNHDA and SQIVND (reference sequence). There are 16 residues in the CDR3. CDR3 in DNA: TGTGCCAGTAGTTGGGGGACAGGGGGCGCGGACACTGAAGCTTTCTTT. It translates to CASSWGTGGADTEAFF.

The chain links TRBV19 to TRBJ2-2, with TRBD1 identical over 9 bases. The CDR3 is 15 residues long. V was clipped by 8 bases and J by 3 bases; unmatched bases: 7. CDR1 and CDR2 (germline): LNHDA, SQIVND (reference sequence). The CDR3 protein is CASSYRGLDTGELFF. The CDR3 nucleotides read TGTGCCAGTTCATACAGGGGGCTGGACACCGGGGAGCTGTTTTTT.